The 3 T cell receptor beta chains below come from one sample, sequenced in a study of regulatory T cells in long-lasting Graves disease. According to the study, TCR beta libraries were built with iRepertoire HTBI primers and CDR3-region Arm-PCR. One entry per CDR3 protein, called by TCRdb with MiXCR from the multiplex PCR reads. The repertoire holds 240,000 or so distinct CDR3 sequences, with 20% to 25% as singletons. Time point here: newly diagnosed GD, antithyroid drugs for less than 3 months. PBMC-derived RNA was used for the TCR library. The sample was peripheral blood mononuclear cells (PBMCs), taken at new diagnosis, from a patient treated with antithyroid drugs. Source of these receptors: a female donor with Graves disease.

Worth noting for this clonotype: The CDR3 does not close with the conserved phenylalanine or tryptophan, likely indicating a read error. The rearrangement links TRBV5-6 to TRBJ1-1, with 11 bases identical to TRBD1. Per germline, CDR1 SGHDT and CDR2 YYEEEE. V lost 3 bases to trimming and J lost 0 bases; unmatched junction nucleotides: 1. The CDR3 spans 15 residues. CDR3 sequence reads: CASSWGQGVNTEAFL. Here the CDR3 DNA reads TGTGCCAGCAGCTGGGGACAGGGGGTGAACACTGAAGCTTTCCTT.

At least ten counts were recorded for this clonotype. The chain uses TRBV2 and TRBJ2-1; 10 nucleotides agree with TRBD2. The CDR3 has 14 amino acids. Germline-derived CDR1 and CDR2 are SNHLY and FYNNEI. J lost 12 bases, V lost 8 bases, and 13 bases had no gene match. The CDR3 protein is CASLERLAGVGQFF. For the CDR3, the DNA is TGTGCCAGCTTGGAGAGGCTAGCGGGAGTCGGGCAGTTCTTC.

This clonotype was counted ten times or more. The chain combines TRBV11-3 with TRBJ2-3, with D possibly matching TRBD2 (6 bases). Germline V gives CDR1 SGHNT, CDR2 YENEEA. This CDR3 is 15 amino acids long. Trimming pared 8 bases from V and 3 bases from J, leaving 18 bases between. CDR3 bases: TGTGCCAGCGCCGATAACGCAGGACTAACAGATACGCAGTATTTT. Protein: CASADNAGLTDTQYF.